This is a list of T cell receptor beta chains from one sample in a study of blood T cell repertoires in COVID-19. Assay: immunoSEQ multiplex PCR; the TCRdb copy retains only in-frame clones and omits some. The table shows 250,000 to 300,000 clones, with 89% occurring only once. The sequenced material came from peripheral blood. The receptors originated from a woman aged 60-75 years with acute or convalescent COVID-19. CDR3s include the opening cysteine and the closing phenylalanine or tryptophan. The D gene is left open where the match is weak. Size is stated for part of the rows, as once, few or many counts, or as a class when the clone is expanded.

V: TRBV4-3; size: NA; length: 18; D: TRBD2; J: TRBJ2-2; CDR3: CASSQGVSGGVGTGELFF; DNA: TGCGCCAGCAGCCAAGGGGTTAGCGGGGGCGTGGGGACCGGGGAGCTGTTTTTT
V: TRBV9; size: once; length: 13; D: NA; J: TRBJ2-7; CDR3: CASSTQGTYEQYF; DNA: TGTGCCAGCAGCACCCAGGGAACCTACGAGCAGTACTTC
V: TRBV18; size: NA; length: 13; D: NA; J: TRBJ1-2; CDR3: CASSDRTARVYTF; DNA: TGTGCCAGCTCTGACCGGACTGCGCGTGTCTACACCTTC
V: TRBV6-5; size: NA; length: 15; D: NA; J: TRBJ2-2; CDR3: CASRVLGQNTGELFF; DNA: TGTGCCAGCAGAGTACTGGGACAGAACACCGGGGAGCTGTTTTTT
V: TRBV6-1; size: few; length: 13; D: NA; J: TRBJ2-7; CDR3: CASSEGRAYEQYF; DNA: TGTGCCAGCAGTGAGGGCCGAGCCTACGAGCAGTACTTC
V: TRBV7-2; size: NA; length: 15; D: TRBD1; J: TRBJ1-1; CDR3: CASSGPGQLNTEAFF; DNA: TGTGCCAGCAGCGGACCGGGACAGCTGAACACTGAAGCTTTCTTT
V: TRBV6-6; size: NA; length: 15; D: TRBD1; J: TRBJ2-2; CDR3: CASRPTGAYTGELFF; DNA: TGTGCCAGCAGGCCGACAGGGGCCTACACCGGGGAGCTGTTTTTT
V: TRBV7-2; size: once; length: 14; D: NA; J: TRBJ2-3; CDR3: CASSLALATDTQYF; DNA: TGTGCCAGCAGCTTAGCGCTGGCCACAGATACGCAGTATTTT
V: TRBV29-1; size: NA; length: 14; D: TRBD1; J: TRBJ2-5; CDR3: CSFQGVTQGETQYF; DNA: TGCAGCTTCCAGGGGGTAACACAGGGAGAGACCCAGTACTTC
V: TRBV29-1; size: NA; length: 15; D: NA; J: TRBJ2-2; CDR3: CSVSIGTPNTGELFF; DNA: TGCAGCGTTAGTATCGGGACACCCAACACCGGGGAGCTGTTTTTT
V: TRBV19; size: NA; length: 15; D: TRBD2; J: TRBJ2-5; CDR3: CASSGVAGAEETQYF; DNA: TGTGCCAGTAGTGGAGTAGCGGGGGCAGAAGAGACCCAGTACTTC
V: TRBV3-1/TRBV3-2; size: NA; length: 17; D: TRBD2; J: TRBJ2-1; CDR3: CASSPTGTSGRGGEQFF; DNA: TGTGCCAGCAGCCCAACCGGGACTAGCGGGAGGGGGGGTGAGCAGTTCTTC
V: TRBV7-8; size: NA; length: 15; D: NA; J: TRBJ2-1; CDR3: CASSLTRSSYNEQFF; DNA: TGTGCCAGCAGCCTTACGAGGAGCTCCTACAATGAGCAGTTCTTC
V: TRBV28; size: NA; length: 14; D: TRBD1; J: TRBJ1-2; CDR3: CASRSTGFDYGYTF; DNA: TGTGCCAGTAGATCGACAGGGTTTGACTATGGCTACACCTTC
V: TRBV18; size: NA; length: 15; D: NA; J: TRBJ2-3; CDR3: CASSRGPSLTDTQYF; DNA: TGTGCCAGCTCACGCGGTCCGTCCCTCACAGATACGCAGTATTTT
V: TRBV30; size: NA; length: 13; D: NA; J: TRBJ2-3; CDR3: CAWSPLRADTQYF; DNA: TGTGCCTGGAGTCCCCTCAGGGCAGATACGCAGTATTTT
V: TRBV28; size: NA; length: 18; D: NA; J: TRBJ2-2; CDR3: CASSLIRPALGRGGELFF; DNA: TGTGCCAGCAGTTTAATTCGTCCGGCTTTGGGCCGGGGCGGGGAGCTGTTTTTT
V: TRBV27; size: NA; length: 20; D: TRBD2; J: TRBJ2-1; CDR3: CASSPGTSGFFRSSYNEQFF; DNA: TGTGCCAGCAGTCCCGGGACTAGCGGATTTTTCCGTAGCTCCTACAATGAGCAGTTCTTC
V: TRBV3-1/TRBV3-2; size: NA; length: 15; D: TRBD1; J: TRBJ1-5; CDR3: CASSHSGGRNQPQHF; DNA: TGTGCCAGCAGCCACTCAGGGGGCCGGAATCAGCCCCAGCATTTT
V: TRBV9; size: NA; length: 14; D: TRBD2; J: TRBJ2-2; CDR3: CASSVAGGPGELFF; DNA: TGTGCCAGCAGCGTTGCGGGAGGTCCCGGGGAGCTGTTTTTT
V: TRBV6-2/TRBV6-3; size: NA; length: 15; D: NA; J: TRBJ2-1; CDR3: CASSYNLRAGNEQFF; DNA: TGTGCCAGCAGTTATAACCTCCGCGCGGGCAATGAGCAGTTCTTC
V: TRBV4-2; size: NA; length: 15; D: NA; J: TRBJ1-5; CDR3: CASSPTHSYNQPQHF; DNA: TGTGCCAGCAGCCCCACCCACAGTTACAATCAGCCCCAGCATTTT
V: TRBV5-4; size: NA; length: 14; D: NA; J: TRBJ2-7; CDR3: CASSLDSKPYEQYF; DNA: TGTGCCAGCAGCCTGGACAGTAAACCCTACGAGCAGTACTTC
V: TRBV11-1; size: NA; length: 14; D: NA; J: TRBJ2-7; CDR3: CASSLDIGGYEQYF; DNA: TGTGCCAGCAGCCTGGACATCGGGGGCTACGAGCAGTACTTC
V: TRBV9; size: NA; length: 13; D: NA; J: TRBJ2-1; CDR3: CASSVVASNEQFF; DNA: TGTGCCAGCAGCGTTGTAGCGTCCAATGAGCAGTTCTTC
V: TRBV28; size: NA; length: 15; D: TRBD1; J: TRBJ1-2; CDR3: CASSALQGAVYGYTF; DNA: TGTGCCAGCAGCGCACTACAGGGGGCGGTCTATGGCTACACCTTC
V: TRBV9; size: once; length: 15; D: TRBD1; J: TRBJ1-3; CDR3: CASSAGQGTGNTIYF; DNA: TGTGCCAGCAGCGCGGGACAGGGGACTGGAAACACCATATATTTT
V: TRBV28; size: NA; length: 15; D: NA; J: TRBJ2-5; CDR3: CASSLGEESQETQYF; DNA: TGTGCCAGCAGTTTGGGTGAGGAGAGCCAAGAGACCCAGTACTTC
V: TRBV11-3; size: NA; length: 13; D: NA; J: TRBJ2-7; CDR3: CASSLGTAYEQYF; DNA: TGTGCCAGCAGCTTAGGGACAGCCTACGAGCAGTACTTC
V: TRBV28; size: few; length: 15; D: TRBD1; J: TRBJ1-1; CDR3: CASSPAGGLNTEAFF; DNA: TGTGCCAGCAGTCCCGCAGGGGGCCTTAACACTGAAGCTTTCTTT
V: TRBV5-4; size: NA; length: 16; D: TRBD2; J: TRBJ2-1; CDR3: CASSTRLAGGTNEQFF; DNA: TGTGCCAGCAGCACCCGACTAGCGGGGGGTACCAATGAGCAGTTCTTC
V: TRBV7-9; size: NA; length: 16; D: TRBD1; J: TRBJ2-7; CDR3: CASSLTRTGGVREQYF; DNA: TGTGCCAGCAGCTTAACAAGGACAGGTGGGGTACGGGAGCAGTACTTC
V: TRBV11-2; size: NA; length: 16; D: TRBD2; J: TRBJ2-1; CDR3: CASSLVVLAGYNEQFF; DNA: TGTGCCAGCAGCTTAGTCGTCCTAGCGGGCTACAATGAGCAGTTCTTC
V: TRBV25-1; size: NA; length: 11; D: NA; J: TRBJ2-7; CDR3: CASSEYGERYF; DNA: TGTGCCAGCAGTGAATATGGCGAGCGGTACTTC
V: TRBV19; size: once; length: 15; D: NA; J: TRBJ2-2; CDR3: CASRAETANTGELFF; DNA: TGTGCCAGTAGGGCCGAAACCGCGAACACCGGGGAGCTGTTTTTT
V: TRBV11-2; size: NA; length: 13; D: NA; J: TRBJ2-1; CDR3: CASSSRTVNEQFF; DNA: TGTGCCAGCAGCTCCCGGACAGTTAATGAGCAGTTCTTC
V: TRBV20-1; size: NA; length: 11; D: NA; J: TRBJ2-5; CDR3: CSARDVKTQYF; DNA: TGCAGTGCTAGAGACGTAAAGACCCAGTACTTC
V: TRBV7-2; size: NA; length: 13; D: NA; J: TRBJ2-7; CDR3: CASSLDNFFEQYF; DNA: TGTGCCAGCAGCTTAGATAACTTTTTCGAGCAGTACTTC
V: TRBV7-3; size: few; length: 18; D: NA; J: TRBJ2-6; CDR3: CASSPMGRTNSGANVLTF; DNA: TGTGCCAGCAGCCCAATGGGCAGGACAAACTCTGGGGCCAACGTCCTGACTTTC
V: TRBV6-6; size: NA; length: 16; D: TRBD2; J: TRBJ2-1; CDR3: CATLTGASGSYNEQFF; DNA: TGTGCCACCCTTACGGGGGCTAGCGGGAGTTACAATGAGCAGTTCTTC
V: TRBV15; size: NA; length: 14; D: NA; J: TRBJ2-1; CDR3: CATSRDGGNNEQFF; DNA: TGTGCCACCAGCAGAGATGGCGGGAACAATGAGCAGTTCTTC
V: TRBV6-5; size: NA; length: 14; D: NA; J: TRBJ2-1; CDR3: CASSYWGGLYEQFF; DNA: TGTGCCAGCAGTTATTGGGGGGGCCTCTATGAGCAGTTCTTC
V: TRBV6-4; size: NA; length: 12; D: NA; J: TRBJ2-1; CDR3: CASSNGVHEQFF; DNA: TGTGCCAGCAGTAACGGGGTCCATGAGCAGTTCTTC
V: TRBV4-1; size: NA; length: 14; D: NA; J: TRBJ1-2; CDR3: CASSQELVGGGYTF; DNA: TGCGCCAGCAGCCAAGAATTGGTGGGAGGTGGCTACACCTTC
V: TRBV18; size: NA; length: 16; D: TRBD1; J: TRBJ2-5; CDR3: CASSPVRGQVQETQYF; DNA: TGTGCCAGCTCACCGGTCCGAGGACAGGTACAAGAGACCCAGTACTTC
V: TRBV6-5; size: NA; length: 13; D: NA; J: TRBJ1-5; CDR3: CASSLTVGQPQHF; DNA: TGTGCCAGCAGTTTGACAGTTGGTCAGCCCCAGCATTTT
V: TRBV29-1; size: NA; length: 12; D: NA; J: TRBJ2-7; CDR3: CSVESRGYEQYF; DNA: TGCAGCGTTGAAAGCCGGGGGTACGAGCAGTACTTC
V: TRBV18; size: NA; length: 16; D: TRBD1; J: TRBJ1-4; CDR3: CASSPGTEGNYEKLFF; DNA: TGTGCCAGCTCACCTGGGACAGAGGGAAATTATGAAAAACTGTTTTTT
V: TRBV25-1; size: once; length: 14; D: NA; J: TRBJ1-2; CDR3: CASTLSGGWYGYTF; DNA: TGTGCCAGCACCTTAAGCGGGGGCTGGTATGGCTACACCTTC
V: TRBV5-6; size: many; length: 13; D: TRBD1; J: TRBJ1-2; CDR3: CASRPTGGYGYTF; DNA: TGTGCCAGCAGGCCGACAGGGGGCTATGGCTACACCTTC
V: TRBV7-6; size: NA; length: 17; D: TRBD2; J: TRBJ2-2; CDR3: CASSIPWRNSGGGELFF; DNA: TGTGCCAGCAGCATCCCATGGAGGAATAGCGGGGGCGGGGAGCTGTTTTTT
V: TRBV4-2; size: once; length: 15; D: NA; J: TRBJ1-1; CDR3: CASSQVNRVNTEAFF; DNA: TGTGCCAGCAGCCAAGTCAACAGGGTGAACACTGAAGCTTTCTTT